The rows below give T cell receptor beta chains drawn from one sample of a study of T-cell reconstitution after alpha-beta-depleted transplantation in children. TCRdb processed the PCR reads anew with MiXCR; each CDR3 protein has one entry. The data show 450,000 to 600,000 distinct CDR3 sequences, approximately 12% seen once. The sample consisted of PBMCs, mostly from graft donor cells, taken 360 days after TCRalphabeta/CD19-depleted stem cell transplant. These receptors all stem from a male patient aged 5 to 17 who had a stem cell transplant for acute myeloid leukemia, so the T cells may come from the graft donor. Each CDR3 is given with its conserved first and last residue. A D gene is named only where the DNA matches it firmly. Clone size is given for some rows only: seen once, a few or many times, or a class if the clone is expanded.

14,TRBD1,few,TRBJ1-2,TRBV4-3,CASSVGQGAYGYTF,TGCGCCAGCAGCGTGGGACAGGGGGCTTATGGCTACACCTTC
15,-,many,TRBJ2-1,TRBV4-1,CASSLRSGSYNEQFF,TGCGCCAGCAGCCTCCGGAGCGGCTCCTACAATGAGCAGTTCTTC
18,-,-,TRBJ2-7,TRBV7-2,CASSILVGTLGTGYEQYF,TGTGCCAGCAGCATCTTAGTGGGGACTCTGGGTACAGGCTACGAGCAGTACTTC
14,TRBD1,-,TRBJ2-7,TRBV29-1,CSVTGTGIFYEQYF,TGCAGCGTAACCGGGACAGGGATCTTCTACGAGCAGTACTTC
13,-,-,TRBJ2-3,TRBV20-1,CSARVAGPARQYF,TGCAGTGCTAGAGTTGCGGGACCGGCTCGGCAGTATTTT
16,TRBD1,few,TRBJ2-1,TRBV5-1,CASSPGTGGGWNEQFF,TGCGCCAGCAGCCCCGGGACAGGGGGCGGTTGGAATGAGCAGTTCTTC
18,TRBD2,-,TRBJ2-7,TRBV6-5,CASSPRTSGSPRIYEQYF,TGTGCCAGCAGTCCTAGGACTAGCGGGAGCCCACGAATCTACGAGCAGTACTTC
18,-,few,TRBJ2-2,TRBV24-1,CATSDQLTTKSNTGELFF,TGTGCCACCAGTGATCAACTTACCACCAAATCGAACACCGGGGAGCTGTTTTTT
15,-,few,TRBJ2-7,TRBV6-5,CASSYSPRASYEQYF,TGTGCCAGCAGTTACTCACCCAGAGCCTCCTACGAGCAGTACTTC
14,-,many,TRBJ2-7,TRBV4-3,CASSQDSWGYEQYF,TGCGCCAGCAGCCAAGATAGCTGGGGTTACGAGCAGTACTTC
16,-,few,TRBJ2-3,TRBV28,CASSLSGWGSTDTQYF,TGTGCCAGCAGTTTATCTGGTTGGGGTAGCACAGATACGCAGTATTTT
12,-,-,TRBJ2-5,TRBV28,CAISGFRGTQYF,TGTGCCATCTCGGGGTTTCGCGGGACCCAGTACTTC
15,-,-,TRBJ2-5,TRBV19,CASSRRAGYGETQYF,TGTGCCAGTAGTAGGAGGGCCGGATATGGAGAGACCCAGTACTTC
15,-,few,TRBJ2-4,TRBV20-1,CSARRFAGRGDIQYF,TGCAGTGCTAGAAGGTTTGCGGGAAGAGGGGACATTCAGTACTTC
16,TRBD1,-,TRBJ2-5,TRBV28,CASSSQAWTGQETQYF,TGTGCCAGCAGTTCGCAGGCCTGGACAGGACAAGAGACCCAGTACTTC
14,-,-,TRBJ1-3,TRBV6-5,CASTPQSSGNTIYF,TGTGCCAGCACACCCCAGAGCTCTGGAAACACCATATATTTT
19,TRBD1,-,TRBJ2-6,TRBV15,CATSRVSDLRGLGANVLTF,TGTGCCACCAGCAGAGTATCGGACCTCAGGGGGCTTGGGGCCAACGTCCTGACTTTC
14,-,-,TRBJ2-2,TRBV3-1,CASSPVGYTGELFF,TGTGCCAGCAGCCCAGTAGGATACACCGGGGAGCTGTTTTTT
13,-,many,TRBJ2-3,TRBV9,CASSVEVENTQYF,TGTGCCAGCAGCGTAGAAGTGGAGAATACGCAGTATTTT
11,-,-,TRBJ2-7,TRBV20-1,CSASPVDEQYF,TGCAGTGCTAGCCCCGTAGACGAGCAGTACTTC
14,TRBD2,once,TRBJ2-7,TRBV12-3/TRBV12-4,CASSGGGRAAEQYF,TGTGCCAGCAGTGGGGGTGGGAGGGCGGCCGAGCAGTACTTC
17,TRBD1,-,TRBJ2-3,TRBV11-2,CASSLSRDRAHTDTQYF,TGTGCCAGCAGCTTAAGCCGTGACAGGGCCCACACAGATACGCAGTATTTT
14,TRBD1,few,TRBJ2-7,TRBV7-2,CASRRDRNYYEQYF,TGTGCCAGCAGGCGGGACAGGAATTACTACGAGCAGTACTTC
14,TRBD1,few,TRBJ2-4,TRBV12-3/TRBV12-4,CASSGTGIGDIQYF,TGTGCCAGCAGTGGGACAGGGATAGGGGACATTCAGTACTTC
10,-,-,TRBJ2-1,TRBV23-1,CASSHLSEFF,TGCGCCAGCAGTCACCTTAGCGAGTTCTTC
12,-,-,TRBJ1-5,TRBV19,CASTVVNQPQHF,TGTGCCAGTACCGTCGTAAATCAGCCCCAGCATTTT
13,-,few,TRBJ2-7,TRBV4-2,CASSLDWGSEQYF,TGTGCCAGCAGCCTCGACTGGGGAAGCGAGCAGTACTTC
15,-,few,TRBJ2-1,TRBV28,CASSLGLDTYNEQFF,TGTGCCAGCAGTTTAGGACTGGATACCTACAATGAGCAGTTCTTC
17,TRBD2,many,TRBJ2-2,TRBV24-1,CATSDYSGLARPGELFF,TGTGCCACCAGTGATTACTCGGGACTAGCGAGGCCCGGGGAGCTGTTTTTT
16,TRBD2,-,TRBJ2-4,TRBV7-9,CASSLALTSGKNIQYF,TGTGCCAGCAGCTTAGCCCTTACTAGCGGCAAAAACATTCAGTACTTC
15,-,-,TRBJ2-1,TRBV11-2,CASSASAFSYNEQFF,TGTGCCAGCAGCGCTAGTGCTTTCTCCTACAATGAGCAGTTCTTC
15,TRBD1,few,TRBJ2-7,TRBV30,CAWSVLITGAREQYF,TGTGCCTGGAGTGTACTGATTACAGGGGCCCGGGAGCAGTACTTC
16,TRBD2,-,TRBJ2-2,TRBV6-1,CASSRSGRANTGELFF,TGTGCCAGCAGCAGATCGGGGAGGGCCAACACCGGGGAGCTGTTTTTT
13,-,-,TRBJ2-1,TRBV29-1,CSAGSLFYNEQFF,TGCAGCGCCGGGAGTCTCTTCTACAATGAGCAGTTCTTC
14,-,few,TRBJ2-3,TRBV15,CATSGGVSTDTQYF,TGTGCCACCAGCGGCGGGGTGAGCACAGATACGCAGTATTTT
15,-,-,TRBJ2-7,TRBV27,CASSLGVRFLSEQYF,TGTGCCAGCAGTTTAGGGGTAAGGTTTCTGTCCGAGCAGTACTTC
12,-,-,TRBJ2-7,TRBV6-1,CASISGISEQYF,TGTGCCAGCATCTCGGGAATTAGCGAGCAGTACTTC
14,TRBD2,-,TRBJ2-1,TRBV20-1,CSARLLAGANEQFF,TGCAGTGCTAGACTACTAGCGGGAGCCAATGAGCAGTTCTTC
16,-,-,TRBJ2-1,TRBV2,CASRKLGTGGGEEQFF,TGTGCCAGCAGGAAACTTGGGACAGGAGGGGGGGAGGAGCAGTTCTTC
18,-,-,TRBJ1-5,TRBV21-1,CASSKADPLQTVNQPQHF,TGTGCCAGCAGCAAGGCGGACCCACTCCAGACAGTCAATCAGCCCCAGCATTTT
14,TRBD2,many,TRBJ2-7,TRBV12-3/TRBV12-4,CASSVLAGGNEQYF,TGTGCCAGCAGTGTACTAGCGGGAGGTAACGAGCAGTACTTC